This T cell receptor beta chain was captured in a study of response to subunit inactivated influenza vaccine. With 1 base removed from V and 0 bases from J, the gap between germline ends came to 7 bases. The germline V gene has CDR1 SGHRS and CDR2 YFSETQ. The CDR3 totals 14 residues. TCRdb reprocessed the RT-PCR reads via MiXCR and lists one record per CDR3 protein. The data show hundreds of thousands of distinct CDR3 sequences, roughly 9.7% seen once. Broader study findings: Authors proposed each seasonal influenza vaccination draws in few new T cells.

Note on this clonotype: Its matching antigen is unknown.

The sequence was collected from a man between 50 and 59 years old who received an inactivated influenza vaccine. The chain couples TRBV5-1 to TRBJ1-1, with D unclear. The sample here was PBMCs from blood, taken 45 days after vaccination. The CDR3 region has the DNA TGCGCCAGCAGCTTGAATAAGATGAACACTGAAGCTTTCTTT. Translation gives CASSLNKMNTEAFF.